This T cell receptor beta chain was found in a study of T cell responses to AZD1222 COVID-19 vaccine. Study details: Second doses were pooled across both intervals (about 4 or about 12 weeks). Study results and caveats: White British donors predominated, females outnumbered males, and clonal diversity was possibly underestimated. The breadth and depth of Spike-specific TCRs increased once two AZD1222 doses had been given. Repertoire collection took place solely once the T cell response had peaked.

With respect to this clone: The antigen is unknown.

Germline V gene lookup returns CDR1 SGDLS and CDR2 YYNGEE. CDR3 length: 18 residues. V was shortened by 0 bases and J by 1 base, with 19 bases between the two germline ends. Assay: immunoSEQ multiplex PCR; the TCRdb copy retains only in-frame clones and omits some. The data hold fewer than 130,000 clones, with more than 90% observed a single time. The sample in question was peripheral blood, obtained on day 0 of AZD1222 vaccination. The chain couples TRBV9 to TRBJ2-5; D perhaps matches TRBD2 (6 bases). The sequence derives from an adult in good health. The CDR3 loop reads CASSVDQRRVPGQETQYF. As DNA, the CDR3 is TGTGCCAGCAGCGTAGACCAGCGGAGGGTACCTGGCCAAGAGACCCAGTACTTC.